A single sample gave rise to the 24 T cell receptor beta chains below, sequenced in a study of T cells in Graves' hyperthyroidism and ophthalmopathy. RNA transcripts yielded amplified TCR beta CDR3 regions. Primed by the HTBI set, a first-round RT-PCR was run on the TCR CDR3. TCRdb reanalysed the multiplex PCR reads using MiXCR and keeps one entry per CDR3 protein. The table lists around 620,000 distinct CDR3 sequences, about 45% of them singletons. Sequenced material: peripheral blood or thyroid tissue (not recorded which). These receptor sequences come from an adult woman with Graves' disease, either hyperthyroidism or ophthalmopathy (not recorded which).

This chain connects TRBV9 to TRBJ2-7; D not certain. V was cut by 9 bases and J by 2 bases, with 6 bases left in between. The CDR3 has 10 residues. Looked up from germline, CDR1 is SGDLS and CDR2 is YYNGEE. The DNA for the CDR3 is TGTGCCACCGAACCCTACGAGCAGTACTTC. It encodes CATEPYEQYF.

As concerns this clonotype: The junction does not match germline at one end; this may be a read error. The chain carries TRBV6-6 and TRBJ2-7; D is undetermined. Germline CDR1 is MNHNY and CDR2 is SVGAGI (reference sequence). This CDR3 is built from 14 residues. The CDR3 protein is CAGSYLGPPYEQYF. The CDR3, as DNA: TGTGCCGGCAGTTACTTGGGCCCCCCCTACGAGCAGTACTTC.

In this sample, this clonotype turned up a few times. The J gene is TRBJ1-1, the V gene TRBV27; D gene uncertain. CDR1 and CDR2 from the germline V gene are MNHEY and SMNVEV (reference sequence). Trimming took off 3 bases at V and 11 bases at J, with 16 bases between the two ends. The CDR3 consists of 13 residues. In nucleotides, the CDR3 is TGTGCCAGCAGTTTTGCGGCCCCCAAAGCGGCTTTCTTT. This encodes CASSFAAPKAAFF.

CDR3 nucleotide sequence: TGTGCCAGCAGTGAAACGTCTAACAGGGCTACCTATGGCTACACCTTC. Translated, it gives CASSETSNRATYGYTF. The rearrangement joins TRBV25-1 to TRBJ1-2, with D tentatively TRBD1 (6 bases). CDR3 length: 16 amino acids. Germline V gene data show CDR1 as MGHDK and CDR2 as SYGVNS. The V end lost 2 bases, the J end lost 4 bases, and 17 bases lay between the germline ends.

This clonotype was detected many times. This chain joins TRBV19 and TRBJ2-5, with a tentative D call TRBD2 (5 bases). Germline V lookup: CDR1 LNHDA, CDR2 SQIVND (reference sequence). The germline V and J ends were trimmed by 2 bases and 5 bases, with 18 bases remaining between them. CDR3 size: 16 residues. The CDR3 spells CASSITFSGQRETQYF. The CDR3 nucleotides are TGTGCCAGTAGTATAACATTCAGCGGTCAGAGGGAGACCCAGTACTTC. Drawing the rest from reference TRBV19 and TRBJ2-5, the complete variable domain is DGGITQSPKYLFRKEGQNVTLSCEQNLNHDAMYWYRQDPGQGLRLIYYSQIVNDFQKGDIAEGYSVSREKKESFPLTVTSAQKNPTAFYLCASSITFSGQRETQYFGPGTRLLVL.

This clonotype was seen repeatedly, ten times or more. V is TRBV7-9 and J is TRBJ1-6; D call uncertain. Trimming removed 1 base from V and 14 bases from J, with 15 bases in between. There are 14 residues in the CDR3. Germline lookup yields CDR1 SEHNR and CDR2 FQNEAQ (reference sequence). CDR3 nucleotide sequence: TGTGCCAGCAGCTTAGGGCCCGAGGGTTCGACCCTCCACTTT. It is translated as CASSLGPEGSTLHF.

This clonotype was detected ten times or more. This chain's CDR3 is CASTPGGNGEKLFF. As DNA, the CDR3 is TGTGCCAGCACCCCGGGAGGTAACGGAGAAAAACTGTTTTTT. The chain recombines TRBV7-2 with TRBJ1-4; no clear D. CDR3 length equals 14 residues. CDR1 and CDR2 (germline): SGHTA, FQGNSA. Trimming removed 7 bases at V and 8 bases at J, with 17 bases between.

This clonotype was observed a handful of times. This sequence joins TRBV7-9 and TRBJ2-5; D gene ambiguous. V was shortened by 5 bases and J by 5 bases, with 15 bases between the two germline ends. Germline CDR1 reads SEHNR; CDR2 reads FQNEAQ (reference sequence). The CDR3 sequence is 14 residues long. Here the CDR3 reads CASSQDGYRETQYF. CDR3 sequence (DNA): TGTGCCAGCAGCCAGGATGGGTATCGGGAGACCCAGTACTTC.

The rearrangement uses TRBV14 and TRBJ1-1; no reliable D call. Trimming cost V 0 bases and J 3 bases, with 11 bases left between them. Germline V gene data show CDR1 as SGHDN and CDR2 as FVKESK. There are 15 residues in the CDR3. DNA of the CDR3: TGTGCCAGCAGCCAAGATCTACGGCCTGACACTGAAGCTTTCTTT. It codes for CASSQDLRPDTEAFF. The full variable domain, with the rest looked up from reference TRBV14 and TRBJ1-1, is EAGVTQFPSHSVIEKGQTVTLRCDPISGHDNLYWYRRVMGKEIKFLLHFVKESKQDESGMPNNRFLAERTGGTYSTLKVQPAELEDSGVYFCASSQDLRPDTEAFFGQGTRLTVV.

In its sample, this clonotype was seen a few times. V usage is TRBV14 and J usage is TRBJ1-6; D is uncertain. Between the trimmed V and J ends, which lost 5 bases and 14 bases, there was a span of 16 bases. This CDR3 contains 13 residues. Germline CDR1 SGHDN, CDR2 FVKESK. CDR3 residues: CASSGLAGITLHF. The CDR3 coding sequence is TGTGCCAGCAGCGGTCTGGCGGGAATCACCCTCCACTTT.

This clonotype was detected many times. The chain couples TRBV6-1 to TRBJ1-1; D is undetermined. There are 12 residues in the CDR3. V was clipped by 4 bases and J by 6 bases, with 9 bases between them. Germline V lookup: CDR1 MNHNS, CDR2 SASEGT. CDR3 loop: CASSGIRPEAFF. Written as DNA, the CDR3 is TGTGCCAGCAGTGGGATTAGGCCTGAAGCTTTCTTT.

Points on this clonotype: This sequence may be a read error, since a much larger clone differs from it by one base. This CDR3 is CASSQGITGELFF. The CDR3, as DNA: TGTGCCAGCAGCCAGGGGATCACCGGGGAGCTGTTTTTT. This rearrangement joins TRBV3-1 to TRBJ2-2, with D hard to call. The V end was cut by 3 bases, the J end by 4 bases, with 6 bases between. CDR3 length equals 13 residues. Germline V lookup: CDR1 LGHDT, CDR2 YNNKEL (reference sequence).

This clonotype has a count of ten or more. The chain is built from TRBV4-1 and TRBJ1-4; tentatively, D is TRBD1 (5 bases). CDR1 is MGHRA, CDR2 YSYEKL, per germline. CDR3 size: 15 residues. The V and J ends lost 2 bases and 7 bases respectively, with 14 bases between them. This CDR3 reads CASSQPAGPVEKLFF. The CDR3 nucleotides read TGCGCCAGCAGCCAACCCGCAGGGCCTGTTGAAAAACTGTTTTTT.

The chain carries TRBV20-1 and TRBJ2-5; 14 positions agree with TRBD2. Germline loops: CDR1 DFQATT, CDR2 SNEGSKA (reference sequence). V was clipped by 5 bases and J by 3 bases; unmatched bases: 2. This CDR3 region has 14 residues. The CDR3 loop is CSAQGLAGEETQYF. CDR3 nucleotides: TGCAGTGCTCAGGGACTAGCGGGAGAAGAGACCCAGTACTTC.

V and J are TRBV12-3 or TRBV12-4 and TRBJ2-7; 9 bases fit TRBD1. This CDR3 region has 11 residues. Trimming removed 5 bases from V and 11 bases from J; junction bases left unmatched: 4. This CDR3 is CASSIGQGKYF. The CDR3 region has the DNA TGTGCCAGCAGTATAGGACAGGGGAAGTACTTC.

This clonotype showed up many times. The CDR3 nucleotides are TGTGCCAGCAGTCACCACCGGGCGGCGGATCAGCCCCAGCATTTT. Its protein is CASSHHRAADQPQHF. The chain is built from TRBV6-5 and TRBJ1-5; D remains ambiguous. Germline CDR1 MNHEY, CDR2 SVGAGI. The CDR3 spans 15 residues. With 5 bases removed from V and 5 bases from J, the gap between germline ends came to 16 bases.

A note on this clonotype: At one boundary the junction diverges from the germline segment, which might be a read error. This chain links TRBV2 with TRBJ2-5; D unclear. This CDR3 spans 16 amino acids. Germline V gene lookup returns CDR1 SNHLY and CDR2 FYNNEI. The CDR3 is CACSAAPSSYQETQYF. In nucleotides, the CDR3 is TGTGCCTGCAGTGCCGCCCCATCCTCGTACCAAGAGACCCAGTACTTC.

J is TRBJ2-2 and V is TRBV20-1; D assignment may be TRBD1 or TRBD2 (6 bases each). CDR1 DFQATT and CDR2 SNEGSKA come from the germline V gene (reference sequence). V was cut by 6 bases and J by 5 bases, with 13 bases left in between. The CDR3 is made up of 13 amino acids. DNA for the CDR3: TGCAGTGCCACCGAAGGGGGGACCGGGGAGCTGTTTTTT. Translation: CSATEGGTGELFF.

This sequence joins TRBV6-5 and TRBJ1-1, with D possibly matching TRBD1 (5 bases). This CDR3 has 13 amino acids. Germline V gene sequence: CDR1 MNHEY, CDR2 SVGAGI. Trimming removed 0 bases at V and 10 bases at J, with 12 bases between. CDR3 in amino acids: CASSYSTSGGAFF. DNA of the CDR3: TGTGCCAGCAGTTACTCGACGTCGGGGGGAGCTTTCTTT.

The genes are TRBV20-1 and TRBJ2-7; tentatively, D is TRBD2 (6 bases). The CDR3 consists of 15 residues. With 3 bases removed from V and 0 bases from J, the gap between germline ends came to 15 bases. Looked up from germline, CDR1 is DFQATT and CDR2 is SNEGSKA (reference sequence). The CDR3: CSASHGGGDSYEQYF. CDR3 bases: TGCAGTGCTAGTCACGGCGGCGGGGACTCCTACGAGCAGTACTTC.

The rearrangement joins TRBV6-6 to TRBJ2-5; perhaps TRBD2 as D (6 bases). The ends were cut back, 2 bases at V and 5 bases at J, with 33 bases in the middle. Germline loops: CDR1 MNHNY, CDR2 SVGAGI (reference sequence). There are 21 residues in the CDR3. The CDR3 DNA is TGTGCCAGCAGTTACCATCAGGAACCCTGGGCGAACACCGGGGGTATGGAGACCCAGTACTTC. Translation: CASSYHQEPWANTGGMETQYF.

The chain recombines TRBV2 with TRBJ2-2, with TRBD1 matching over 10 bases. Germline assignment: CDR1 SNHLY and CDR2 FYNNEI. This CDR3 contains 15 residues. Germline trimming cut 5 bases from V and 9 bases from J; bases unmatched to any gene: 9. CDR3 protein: CASSLTGQGRRELFF. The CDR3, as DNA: TGTGCCAGCAGTTTAACGGGACAGGGGAGGAGGGAGCTGTTTTTT.

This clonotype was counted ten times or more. The CDR3 loop is CASSFSPGGAEAFF. CDR3 in DNA: TGCGCCAGCAGCTTCAGCCCCGGAGGTGCTGAAGCTTTCTTT. V is TRBV5-1 and J is TRBJ1-1; the D is unclear. The V end was cut by 2 bases, the J end by 6 bases, with 14 bases between. CDR1 SGHRS and CDR2 YFSETQ come from the germline V gene. The CDR3 contains 14 residues.

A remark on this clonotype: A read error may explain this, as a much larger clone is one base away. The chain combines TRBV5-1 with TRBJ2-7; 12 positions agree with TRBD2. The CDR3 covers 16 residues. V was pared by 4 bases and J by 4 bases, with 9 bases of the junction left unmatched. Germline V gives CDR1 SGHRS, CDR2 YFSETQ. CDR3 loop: CASSVTSGRTEYEQYF. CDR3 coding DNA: TGCGCCAGCAGCGTGACTAGCGGGAGAACAGAATACGAGCAGTACTTC. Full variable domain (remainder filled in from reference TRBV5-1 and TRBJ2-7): KAGVTQTPRYLIKTRGQQVTLSCSPISGHRSVSWYQQTPGQGLQFLFEYFSETQRNKGNFPGRFSGRQFSNSRSEMNVSTLELGDSALYLCASSVTSGRTEYEQYFGPGTRLTVT.